The 17 T cell receptor beta chains presented below share a single source sample, sequenced in a study of monozygotic twins with inflammatory bowel disease. TCRdb reprocessed the 5' RACE reads and stores each CDR3 protein as one record, lacking DNA. This sample's table has approximately 330,000 distinct CDR3 sequences. What was sequenced was blood. The receptor set was obtained from a human donor with ulcerative colitis or Crohn's disease, or a healthy co-twin of an affected twin (not recorded which).

The chain is built from TRBV11-2 and TRBJ1-2. Germline CDR1 reads SGHAT; CDR2 reads FQNNGV. The CDR3 extends over 18 amino acids. CDR3 loop: CASSHLVGSLIANYGYTF.

The chain couples TRBV6-2 or TRBV6-3 to TRBJ2-1; TCRdb returns TRBD1, unconfirmable since there is no DNA. The germline gives CDR1 MNHEY, CDR2 SVGEGT. CDR3 size: 13 residues. This chain's CDR3 is CASSLGSRGEQFF.

The chain joins TRBV7-9 to TRBJ1-5. Per the germline V gene, CDR1 is SEHNR and CDR2 is FQNEAQ (reference sequence). The CDR3 length is 15 residues. This CDR3 is CASSLGQGNNQPQHF.

This chain joins TRBV5-1 and TRBJ2-3; TCRdb picks TRBD1, but there is no DNA to check that call. The CDR3 is made up of 16 amino acids. The V gene's germline CDR1 is SGHRS and CDR2 YFSETQ. CDR3 amino acids: CASRFPGDMITDTQYF.

This rearrangement joins TRBV2 to TRBJ2-3. Germline V gene data show CDR1 as SNHLY and CDR2 as FYNNEI. The CDR3 runs to 17 residues. The chain's CDR3 is CASSESASLPSTDTQYF. The full variable domain, in which reference TRBV2 and TRBJ2-3 provide the parts outside the CDR3, is EPEVTQTPSHQVTQMGQEVILRCVPISNHLYFYWYRQILGQKVEFLVSFYNNEISEKSEIFDDQFSVERPDGSNFTLKIRSTKLEDSAMYFCASSESASLPSTDTQYFGPGTRLTVL.

The chain uses TRBV27 and TRBJ2-7. Germline-derived CDR1 and CDR2 are MNHEY and SMNVEV (reference sequence). The CDR3 runs to 13 residues. Here the CDR3 reads CASSFGFSYEQYF.

The rearrangement uses TRBV4-3 and TRBJ1-2. The V gene's germline CDR1 is LGHNA and CDR2 YSLEER. The length of the CDR3 is 15 residues. The CDR3: CASSQDVGRDYGYTF.

The chain carries TRBV24-1 and TRBJ2-5; TCRdb selects TRBD2, and the lack of DNA leaves this call unchecked. Germline V lookup: CDR1 KGHDR, CDR2 SFDVKD. This CDR3 is built from 14 residues. This chain's CDR3 is CATSEEGNQETQYF.

The chain couples TRBV18 to TRBJ1-1. CDR3 length: 11 residues. Germline CDR1 and CDR2: KGHSH and LQKENI. The CDR3 sequence: CASSSDREAFF. Drawing the rest from reference TRBV18 and TRBJ1-1, the complete variable domain is NAGVMQNPRHLVRRRGQEARLRCSPMKGHSHVYWYRQLPEEGLKFMVYLQKENIIDESGMPKERFSAEFPKEGPSILRIQQVVRGDSAAYFCASSSDREAFFGQGTRLTVV.

J is TRBJ2-7 and V is TRBV5-1; TCRdb's assignment of TRBD1 cannot be checked, as there is no DNA. CDR1 and CDR2 (germline): SGHRS, YFSETQ. This CDR3 is 15 amino acids long. The CDR3 loop reads CASSKPGAVSGEQYF.

The rearrangement uses TRBV5-1 and TRBJ2-1; the D gene TCRdb calls, TRBD2, cannot be checked with no DNA. Germline loops: CDR1 SGHRS, CDR2 YFSETQ. The CDR3 runs to 16 residues. This chain's CDR3 is CASSTTSGSVGNEQFF.

The rearrangement links TRBV5-5 to TRBJ2-3; TCRdb's D gene call, TRBD1, goes unchecked for lack of DNA. Germline V gene sequence: CDR1 SGHKS, CDR2 YYEKEE (reference sequence). The CDR3 length is 16 residues. The CDR3 reads CASSGEGGIGADTQYF.

The chain uses TRBV6-5 and TRBJ1-1; TCRdb selects TRBD1, and the lack of DNA leaves this call unchecked. CDR1 and CDR2 from the germline V gene are MNHEY and SVGAGI. CDR3 length: 13 residues. The CDR3 is CASSSPLTGQAFF.

The rearrangement uses TRBV24-1 and TRBJ1-2. CDR3 length: 12 amino acids. CDR1 is KGHDR, CDR2 SFDVKD, per germline. The CDR3 is CATSEMNYGYTF.

The chain uses TRBV29-1 and TRBJ1-1. This CDR3 has 13 amino acids. From germline, CDR1 is SQVTM and CDR2 ANQGSEA. CDR3: CSVEGPDSGEAFF.

The chain joins TRBV14 to TRBJ1-1; TCRdb's assignment of TRBD1 cannot be checked, as there is no DNA. Per germline, CDR1 SGHDN and CDR2 FVKESK. The CDR3 spans 12 residues. The CDR3 is CARKDNNTEAFF.

The chain couples TRBV5-5 to TRBJ2-1. CDR1 is SGHKS, CDR2 YYEKEE, per germline (reference sequence). The CDR3 is made up of 15 amino acids. CDR3 residues: CASSLEGGSIDEQFF.